Presented here are 31 T cell receptor beta chains from one specimen sequenced in a study of neurological immune-mediated disorders. Indicated time point: longitudinal time-point 2. TCRdb fed the 5' RACE reads into MiXCR, producing one record per CDR3 protein. Of about 80,000 distinct CDR3 sequences listed, almost 6% were seen once; the top ten hold 7.9%. Sequenced material: PBMCs. The receptors shown here come from a woman in her fifties or sixties with multiple sclerosis.

This chain connects TRBV20-1 to TRBJ1-1, with D tentatively TRBD1 (5 bases). The CDR3 loop spans 12 amino acids. Germline V CDR1 and CDR2: DFQATT, SNEGSKA (reference sequence). The ends were cut back, 5 bases at V and 4 bases at J, with 11 bases in the middle. CDR3 residues: CSAARGTTEAFF. The CDR3 DNA follows: TGCAGTGCTGCCCGGGGGACCACTGAAGCTTTCTTT.

A note on this clonotype: This may be a read error, as it is one base from a much larger clone. This sequence joins TRBV12-3 or TRBV12-4 and TRBJ1-1; D is ambiguous. The V end lost 6 bases, the J end lost 4 bases, and 12 bases lay between the germline ends. The CDR3 is 13 residues long. CDR3 coding DNA: TGTGCCAGCAGGCCCCCCATGGGCACTGAAGCTTTCTTT. This translates into CASRPPMGTEAFF.

This clonotype was seen repeatedly, ten times or more. The chain couples TRBV9 to TRBJ2-2; D not certain. The CDR3 is made up of 16 amino acids. Germline CDR1 SGDLS, CDR2 YYNGEE. The V end was cut by 0 bases, the J end by 4 bases, with 13 bases between. CDR3 nucleotides: TGTGCCAGCAGCGTAGGGGTCATAGGAGTCACCGGGGAGCTGTTTTTT. The encoded protein is CASSVGVIGVTGELFF.

In this sample, this clonotype turned up many times. This chain links TRBV12-3 or TRBV12-4 with TRBJ2-7, with D unclear. Trimming shortened V by 6 bases and J by 6 bases, and 9 bases separated the two germline ends. This CDR3 spans 11 amino acids. CDR3 in DNA: TGTGCCAGCAGGTCTACTTCCGAGCAGTACTTC. Its protein product is CASRSTSEQYF.

This clonotype was recorded many times. The chain employs TRBV12-3 or TRBV12-4 and TRBJ2-5; possible D gene TRBD1, 7 bases. The V gene lost 8 bases and the J gene lost 3 bases, with 25 bases spanning the gap. The CDR3 totals 17 residues. The DNA of the CDR3 is TGTGCCAGCTCGATTTTGGCCGGGGGACAGCCAAAAGAGACCCAGTACTTC. This gives the protein CASSILAGGQPKETQYF.

This clonotype was counted at least ten times. DNA for the CDR3: TGTGCCAGCAGTTTGGTTGGCAGGCTTTACTATGGCTACACCTTC. Translation gives CASSLVGRLYYGYTF. The chain is built from TRBV12-3 or TRBV12-4 and TRBJ1-2, with D unresolved. V was cut by 3 bases and J by 3 bases, with 14 bases left in between. This CDR3 is 15 amino acids long.

Many counts were recorded for this clonotype. This chain joins TRBV11-1 and TRBJ1-2; TRBD1 might be the D (5 bases). Germline CDR1 is SGHAT and CDR2 is FQDESV (reference sequence). Trimming left V 5 bases short and J 7 bases short, with 14 bases between. This CDR3 has 13 amino acids. CDR3 region: CASSRVAGTGYTF. The CDR3 DNA reads as TGTGCCAGCAGCCGTGTGGCAGGGACTGGCTACACCTTC.

This clonotype was counted ten times or more. CDR3 bases: TGTGCCAGCAGCGCAGATCCGGTGAGGGACACCATATATTTT. This gives the protein CASSADPVRDTIYF. The V and J genes are TRBV7-9 and TRBJ1-3; no reliable D call. Germline V gives CDR1 SEHNR, CDR2 FQNEAQ (reference sequence). The length of the CDR3 is 14 residues. Trimming stripped 5 bases from V and 8 bases from J, with 16 bases between.

This clonotype was detected ten times or more. The chain joins TRBV20-1 to TRBJ1-2; TRBD1 is a possible D gene (6 bases). With 0 bases removed from V and 5 bases from J, the gap between germline ends came to 13 bases. The CDR3 length is 14 residues. CDR1 DFQATT and CDR2 SNEGSKA come from the germline V gene (reference sequence). The CDR3 protein is CSARDKGQGYGYTF. The DNA for the CDR3 is TGCAGTGCTAGAGATAAGGGTCAGGGGTATGGCTACACCTTC.

This clonotype was observed at least ten times. V gene TRBV12-3 or TRBV12-4 combines with J gene TRBJ1-2; perhaps TRBD1 as D (5 bases). CDR3 size: 13 residues. Deletions cut 3 bases from V and 4 bases from J, with 9 bases between. In nucleotides, the CDR3 is TGTGCCAGCAGTTTCGTTGGGGGCTATGGCTACACCTTC. Its protein is CASSFVGGYGYTF.

This clonotype was seen repeatedly, ten times or more. CDR3 loop: CASSPLGGFGNEQFF. Here the CDR3 DNA reads TGTGCCAGCTCACCACTCGGGGGGTTCGGGAATGAGCAGTTCTTC. The chain couples TRBV18 to TRBJ2-1; 7 bases are shared with TRBD2. The CDR3 loop spans 15 amino acids. Germline trimming cut 1 base from V and 7 bases from J; bases unmatched to any gene: 7. CDR1 KGHSH and CDR2 LQKENI come from the germline V gene.

This clonotype was counted at least ten times. The chain combines TRBV4-1 with TRBJ1-1, with 8 bases lining up with TRBD1. CDR3 length equals 17 residues. The junction had 10 bases not matched to a gene; V was cut back by 1 base and J by 3 bases. Germline CDR1 is MGHRA and CDR2 is YSYEKL. CDR3 protein: CASSQGGQGARDTEAFF. The CDR3 DNA is TGCGCCAGCAGCCAAGGGGGCCAGGGGGCGAGGGACACTGAAGCTTTCTTT.

This clonotype was recorded many times. V usage is TRBV5-1 and J usage is TRBJ2-1; 8 bases align to TRBD2. CDR3 length: 13 amino acids. CDR1 and CDR2 (germline): SGHRS, YFSETQ. The V and J ends lost 5 bases and 7 bases, in that order; junction bases with no gene match: 5. The CDR3 loop is CASSSGGENEQFF. DNA of the CDR3: TGCGCCAGCAGTTCGGGAGGGGAGAATGAGCAGTTCTTC.

Ten or more counts support this clonotype. V and J are TRBV4-1 and TRBJ1-3; D gene ambiguous. The V end was cut by 4 bases, the J end by 4 bases, with 14 bases between. The CDR3 runs 15 residues. The V gene's germline CDR1 is MGHRA and CDR2 YSYEKL. This CDR3 is CASSPDYLAGNTIYF. The CDR3 nucleotides are TGCGCCAGCAGCCCTGATTATTTGGCCGGAAACACCATATATTTT.

This clonotype was observed at least ten times. The chain carries TRBV20-1 and TRBJ2-1; D possibly matches TRBD1 or TRBD2 (6 bases each). The germline V and J ends were trimmed by 3 bases and 6 bases, with 18 bases remaining between them. The CDR3 has 15 amino acids. Germline lookup yields CDR1 DFQATT and CDR2 SNEGSKA (reference sequence). The CDR3 loop reads CSASRDLGGPNEQFF. The CDR3 DNA is TGCAGTGCTAGTAGGGACTTGGGGGGCCCCAATGAGCAGTTCTTC.

This clonotype appeared many times. The J gene is TRBJ2-1, the V gene TRBV5-1; TRBD2 matches at 8 bases. The J segment lost 8 bases and the V segment lost 1 base, leaving 8 bases of the junction unmatched. Germline loops: CDR1 SGHRS, CDR2 YFSETQ. The CDR3 has 15 amino acids. The CDR3 is CASSLSPGGQDEQFF. The CDR3 DNA follows: TGCGCCAGCAGCTTGAGCCCGGGGGGGCAAGATGAGCAGTTCTTC. Full variable domain (rest looked up from reference TRBV5-1 and TRBJ2-1): KAGVTQTPRYLIKTRGQQVTLSCSPISGHRSVSWYQQTPGQGLQFLFEYFSETQRNKGNFPGRFSGRQFSNSRSEMNVSTLELGDSALYLCASSLSPGGQDEQFFGPGTRLTVL.

This clonotype showed up many times. This chain links TRBV5-1 with TRBJ2-7; 8 bases agree with TRBD1. The CDR3 extends over 14 amino acids. V trimming: 4 bases; J trimming: 0 bases; junction bases outside the gene matches: 3. Germline V gene lookup returns CDR1 SGHRS and CDR2 YFSETQ. CDR3 residues: CASSNRGSSYEQYF. CDR3 nucleotides: TGCGCCAGCAGCAACAGGGGGAGCTCCTACGAGCAGTACTTC.

Points on this clonotype: This may be a read error: a much more frequent sequence differs by one nucleotide. This sequence joins TRBV7-9 and TRBJ1-1; D not certain. CDR1 is SEHNR, CDR2 FQNEAQ, per germline (reference sequence). The CDR3 loop spans 14 amino acids. CDR3 loop: CASSLTVANTEASF. In nucleotides, the CDR3 is TGTGCCAGCAGCCTAACGGTGGCGAACACTGAAGCTTCCTTT.

As for this clonotype: Being one base from a much bigger clone, this may be a read error. The chain joins TRBV5-6 to TRBJ2-1, with D possibly being TRBD2 (5 bases). The V gene's germline CDR1 is SGHDT and CDR2 YYEEEE. With 4 bases removed from V and 9 bases from J, the gap between germline ends came to 20 bases. The CDR3 contains 15 residues. The CDR3, as DNA: TGTGCCAGCAGCAGGCAAAGTGGCGTGGCGGGTGAGCAGTTCTTC. Translating gives CASSRQSGVAGEQFF. The entire variable domain, with the rest obtained from reference TRBV5-6 and TRBJ2-1, is as follows: DAGVTQSPTHLIKTRGQQVTLRCSPKSGHDTVSWYQQALGQGPQFIFQYYEEEERQRGNFPDRFSGHQFPNYSSELNVNALLLGDSALYLCASSRQSGVAGEQFFGPGTRLTVL.

This clonotype showed up many times. The rearrangement uses TRBV6-5 and TRBJ1-6; unclear D gene. The CDR3 totals 17 residues. CDR1 and CDR2 from the germline V gene are MNHEY and SVGAGI. V shed 5 bases and J shed 7 bases, with 21 bases lying between them. CDR3 nucleotides: TGTGCCAGCAGTCCACTGAGAGGGCGAATAAGAAATTCACCCCTCCACTTT. Residues: CASSPLRGRIRNSPLHF.

In its sample, this clonotype was seen many times. This rearrangement joins TRBV12-3 or TRBV12-4 to TRBJ2-5, with D hard to call. The CDR3 covers 14 residues. The V end lost 5 bases, the J end lost 4 bases, and 14 bases lay between the germline ends. The CDR3 nucleotides are TGTGCCAGCAGTCGATTGCTACAAAGAGAGACCCAGTACTTC. It translates to CASSRLLQRETQYF.

This clonotype was detected only a few times. The chain has TRBV7-6 and TRBJ2-5; D is perhaps TRBD1 (6 bases). This CDR3 contains 15 residues. V gave up 1 base and J gave up 5 bases, with 14 bases separating them. Germline values: CDR1 SGHVS, CDR2 FNYEAQ. The CDR3 region is CASSLGGGRAETQYF. Written as DNA, the CDR3 is TGTGCCAGCAGCTTAGGTGGGGGCAGGGCGGAGACCCAGTACTTC.

This clonotype was seen repeatedly, ten times or more. The gene calls are TRBV9 and TRBJ1-4; D gene unclear. Germline lookup yields CDR1 SGDLS and CDR2 YYNGEE. The CDR3 spans 13 residues. Trimming removed 4 bases from V and 4 bases from J, with 8 bases in between. The CDR3 reads CASSRTVNEKLFF. DNA for the CDR3: TGTGCCAGCAGCCGAACAGTTAATGAAAAACTGTTTTTT. Combining the CDR3 with reference TRBV9 and TRBJ1-4 gives the whole variable domain DSGVTQTPKHLITATGQRVTLRCSPRSGDLSVYWYQQSLDQGLQFLIQYYNGEERAKGNILERFSAQQFPDLHSELNLSSLELGDSALYFCASSRTVNEKLFFGSGTQLSVL.

The sample holds many counts of this clonotype. The V call is TRBV12-3 or TRBV12-4, the J call TRBJ2-6, with unresolved D. This CDR3 has 15 residues. Trimming left V 3 bases short and J 2 bases short, with 8 bases between. The CDR3 coding sequence is TGTGCCAGCAGTTTTTATGATACTGGGGCCAACGTCCTGACTTTC. Its translation is CASSFYDTGANVLTF.

This clonotype was counted at least ten times. The J gene is TRBJ2-3, the V gene TRBV3-1; TRBD2 aligns across 7 bases. Germline CDR1 and CDR2: LGHDT and YNNKEL (reference sequence). The CDR3 loop spans 15 amino acids. Trimming took 4 bases from V and 2 from J; bases not matched to a gene: 6. CDR3 nucleotide sequence: TGTGCCAGCAGCCTTAACGGGGGGATCACAGATACGCAGTATTTT. It codes for CASSLNGGITDTQYF.

This clonotype was counted many times. CDR3 in amino acids: CASSLHSGGAGELFF. The CDR3 coding sequence is TGTGCCAGCAGCCTCCATAGCGGAGGGGCCGGGGAGCTGTTTTTT. The chain uses TRBV28 and TRBJ2-2; maybe TRBD2 (6 bases). With 6 bases removed from V and 6 bases from J, the gap between germline ends came to 17 bases. Germline V gene data show CDR1 as MDHEN and CDR2 as SYDVKM. The CDR3 spans 15 residues.

The table lists this clonotype with many counts. V gene TRBV20-1 combines with J gene TRBJ2-3; TRBD1 agrees at 11 bases. Germline-derived CDR1 and CDR2 are DFQATT and SNEGSKA (reference sequence). The CDR3 totals 16 residues. The trim removed 4 bases at V and 5 bases at J, leaving 11 bases unmatched. The CDR3 reads CSANIGTGGREDTQYF. The CDR3 DNA is TGCAGTGCTAACATAGGGACAGGGGGACGTGAAGATACGCAGTATTTT.

This clonotype has a count of ten or more. The chain employs TRBV12-3 or TRBV12-4 and TRBJ1-4; D may be TRBD1 (5 bases). V lost 6 bases, J lost 3 bases, and 11 bases lay in between. The CDR3 is 14 amino acids. CDR3 in amino acids: CASRNAGANEKLFF. CDR3 in DNA: TGTGCCAGCAGAAATGCGGGGGCTAATGAAAAACTGTTTTTT.

This clonotype was seen only a few times. V is TRBV7-2 and J is TRBJ2-7; TRBD1 is a possible D gene (6 bases). Trimming removed 5 bases from V and 2 bases from J, with 13 bases in between. The CDR3 is 14 residues long. Germline V CDR1 and CDR2: SGHTA, FQGNSA. CDR3 protein: CASSRPGDTYEQYF. The CDR3, as DNA: TGTGCCAGCAGCCGACCAGGGGACACCTACGAGCAGTACTTC.

The chain is built from TRBV20-1 and TRBJ1-5; tentative D call: TRBD1 (6 bases). V lost 1 base and J lost 5, with 9 bases in between. Per the germline V gene, CDR1 is DFQATT and CDR2 is SNEGSKA (reference sequence). There are 13 residues in the CDR3. The DNA for the CDR3 is TGCAGTGCTAGAGTAGGGGGGGATCAGCCCCAGCATTTT. It translates to CSARVGGDQPQHF.

This clonotype was seen a few times. The chain combines TRBV30 with TRBJ2-3; tentative D call: TRBD1 (5 bases). CDR1 and CDR2 (germline): GTSNPN, SVGIG (reference sequence). This CDR3 is 14 amino acids long. Trimming took off 3 bases at V and 2 bases at J, with 12 bases between the two ends. The CDR3 coding sequence is TGTGCCTGGAGGACAGTAGGGTTCACAGATACGCAGTATTTT. This sequence encodes CAWRTVGFTDTQYF.